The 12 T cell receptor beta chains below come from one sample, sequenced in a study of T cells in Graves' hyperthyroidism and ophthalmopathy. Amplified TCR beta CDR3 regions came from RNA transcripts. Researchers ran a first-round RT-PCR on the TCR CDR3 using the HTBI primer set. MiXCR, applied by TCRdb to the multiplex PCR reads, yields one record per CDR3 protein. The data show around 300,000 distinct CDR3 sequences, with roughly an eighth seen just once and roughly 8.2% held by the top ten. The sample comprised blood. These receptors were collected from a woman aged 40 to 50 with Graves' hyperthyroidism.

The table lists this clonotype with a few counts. The CDR3 loop is CASSLVDYSNQPQHF. In DNA form, the CDR3 reads TGTGCCAGCAGCTTAGTGGATTATAGCAATCAGCCCCAGCATTTT. This chain connects TRBV7-9 to TRBJ1-5; D gene ambiguous. Trimming pared 1 base from V and 0 bases from J, leaving 7 bases between. This CDR3 is built from 15 residues. Germline CDR1 SEHNR, CDR2 FQNEAQ (reference sequence).

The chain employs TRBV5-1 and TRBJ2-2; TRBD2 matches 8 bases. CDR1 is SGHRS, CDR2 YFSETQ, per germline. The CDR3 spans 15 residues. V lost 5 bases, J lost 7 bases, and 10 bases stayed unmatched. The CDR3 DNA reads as TGCGCCAGCAGTTATATAGCGGGAATGGACGGGGAGCTGTTTTTT. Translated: CASSYIAGMDGELFF.

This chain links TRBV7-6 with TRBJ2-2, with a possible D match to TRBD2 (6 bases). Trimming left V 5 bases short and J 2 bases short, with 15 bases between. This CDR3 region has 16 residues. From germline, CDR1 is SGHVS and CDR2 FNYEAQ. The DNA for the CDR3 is TGTGCCAGCAGCCGAAGTCCGGGAGCTAACACCGGGGAGCTGTTTTTT. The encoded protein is CASSRSPGANTGELFF.

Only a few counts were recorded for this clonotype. The CDR3 DNA reads as TGTGCCAGCAGCTTGGGCGGGGTCCTTCCCCCTAGCGGGAGAACAGATACGCAGTATTTT. Its translation is CASSLGGVLPPSGRTDTQYF. This sequence joins TRBV5-8 and TRBJ2-3; 10 positions match TRBD2. This CDR3 has 20 amino acids. Trimming cost V 0 bases and J 3 bases; bases outside gene matches: 16. The germline gives CDR1 SGHTS, CDR2 YDEGEE.

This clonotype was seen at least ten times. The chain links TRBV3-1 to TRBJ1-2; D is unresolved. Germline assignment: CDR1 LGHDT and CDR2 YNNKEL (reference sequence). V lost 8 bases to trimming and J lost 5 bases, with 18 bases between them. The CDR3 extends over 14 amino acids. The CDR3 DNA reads TGTGCCAGCCCGGGAAGACATACAAGTTATGGCTACACCTTC. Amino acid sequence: CASPGRHTSYGYTF.

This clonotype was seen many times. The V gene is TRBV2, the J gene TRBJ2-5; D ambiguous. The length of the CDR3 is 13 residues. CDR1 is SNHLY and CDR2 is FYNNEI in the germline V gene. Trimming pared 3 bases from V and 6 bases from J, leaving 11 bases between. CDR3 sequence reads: CASSEDQGKTQYF. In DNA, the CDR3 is TGTGCCAGCAGTGAGGACCAAGGGAAGACCCAGTACTTC.

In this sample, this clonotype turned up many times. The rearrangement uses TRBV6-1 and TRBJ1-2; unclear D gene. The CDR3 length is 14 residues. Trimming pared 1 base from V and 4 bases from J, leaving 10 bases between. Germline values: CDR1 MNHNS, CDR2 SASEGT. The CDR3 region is CASSEGSKLYGYTF. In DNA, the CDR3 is TGTGCCAGCAGTGAAGGATCAAAACTCTATGGCTACACCTTC.

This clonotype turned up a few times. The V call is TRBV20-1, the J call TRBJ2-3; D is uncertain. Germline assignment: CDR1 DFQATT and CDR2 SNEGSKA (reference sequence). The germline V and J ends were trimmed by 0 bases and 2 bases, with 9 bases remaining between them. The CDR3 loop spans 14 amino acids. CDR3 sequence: CSAREGYVTDTQYF. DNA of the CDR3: TGCAGTGCTAGAGAGGGATATGTCACAGATACGCAGTATTTT.

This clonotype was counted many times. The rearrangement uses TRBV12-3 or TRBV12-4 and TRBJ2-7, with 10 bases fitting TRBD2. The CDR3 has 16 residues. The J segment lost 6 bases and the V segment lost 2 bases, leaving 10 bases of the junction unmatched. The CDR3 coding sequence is TGTGCCAGCAGTTTAAGGGCTAGCGGGAGAGTCCCCGAGCAGTACTTC. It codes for CASSLRASGRVPEQYF.

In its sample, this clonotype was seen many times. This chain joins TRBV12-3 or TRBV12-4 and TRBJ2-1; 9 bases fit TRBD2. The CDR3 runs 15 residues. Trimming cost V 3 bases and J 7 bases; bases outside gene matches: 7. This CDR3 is CASSLASGMGNEQFF. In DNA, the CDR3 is TGTGCCAGCAGTTTGGCTAGCGGGATGGGTAATGAGCAGTTCTTC.

The CDR3 region has the DNA TGTGCCAGCAGCCAAGACGACGGGGGTGACTCCTACGAGCAGTACTTC. Translation gives CASSQDDGGDSYEQYF. This chain uses TRBV4-2 with TRBJ2-7; D is possibly TRBD2 (6 bases). Germline V gene lookup returns CDR1 LGHNA and CDR2 YNFKEQ. This CDR3 region has 16 residues. V lost 0 bases and J 0 bases, leaving 12 bases between the germline ends.

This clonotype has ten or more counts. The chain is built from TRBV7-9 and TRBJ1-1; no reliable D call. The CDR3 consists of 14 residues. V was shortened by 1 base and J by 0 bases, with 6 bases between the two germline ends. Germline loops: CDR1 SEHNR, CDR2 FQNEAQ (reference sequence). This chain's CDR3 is CASSLGPLNTEAFF. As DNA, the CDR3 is TGTGCCAGCAGCTTAGGTCCATTGAACACTGAAGCTTTCTTT.